These T cell receptor beta chains were read from a single sample in a study of CD8+CD57+ T cells in acquired aplastic anemia. Each CDR3 protein gets one entry after TCRdb re-called the reads with MiXCR. The data hold roughly 290,000 distinct CDR3 sequences, with 56% observed a single time. Sequenced input: sorted CD4+, CD8+, or CD8+CD57+ T cells (not recorded which) from PBMCs. The receptors originated from a human donor with aplastic anemia. Each CDR3 is given with its conserved first and last residue. Each record gives: J gene, V gene, CDR3 protein.

TRBJ1-2,TRBV5-1,CASSLAGQSIYGYTF
TRBJ2-5,TRBV20-1,CSASSPKADGETQYF
TRBJ1-2,TRBV9,CASSQGMGSYGYTF
TRBJ2-3,TRBV9,CASTPLAGPDTQYF
TRBJ2-5,TRBV25-1,CASSLGGGAQYF
TRBJ2-7,TRBV29-1,CSVLAVSRSSYEQYF
TRBJ1-1,TRBV7-6,CASSWTGNTEAFF
TRBJ1-2,TRBV18,CASRPRSGGNGYTF
TRBJ2-7,TRBV7-9,CASSPRDRARGEQYF
TRBJ2-2,TRBV2,CASRSWGPGELFF
NA,TRBV20-1,CSARDRRGFYEQYF
TRBJ2-1,TRBV15,CATSRDTLAVNNEQFF
TRBJ1-2,TRBV2,CASSVFRTGSNGYTF
TRBJ2-7,TRBV6-6,CACGQAYEQYF
TRBJ2-5,TRBV5-1,CASSPRPGKGETQYF
TRBJ2-5,TRBV7-9,CASSLGRVTSGRASETQYF
TRBJ1-1,TRBV20-1,CSASRGRGTEAFF
TRBJ2-5,TRBV7-2,CASSYQGGRETQYF
TRBJ2-5,TRBV18,CASSPYGAQETQYF
TRBJ2-5,TRBV9,CASSVGGGPKETQYF
TRBJ2-7,TRBV7-6,CASSLVNLGEQYF
TRBJ2-2,TRBV7-9,CASSLNARSGELFF
TRBJ2-2,TRBV2,CASSVDPGANGELFF
TRBJ2-3,TRBV24-1,CATSDFTVSTDTQYF
TRBJ2-1,TRBV7-3,CASSITAGGNEQFF
TRBJ2-3,TRBV3-1,CAGSQQGLNTDTQYF
TRBJ2-7,TRBV7-6,CASSPGPNYEQYF
TRBJ1-1,TRBV20-1,CSARDGGMNTEAFF
TRBJ2-5,TRBV7-6,CASTRGGAQKETQYF
TRBJ1-2,TRBV19,CASSMYRGRPYGYTF
TRBJ1-1,TRBV25-1,CASRDLPNTEAFF
TRBJ1-1,TRBV7-9,CASSWSQWDTEAFF
TRBJ2-7,TRBV5-1,CASSLGQRYEQYF
TRBJ2-3,TRBV5-1,CASSLEGQGTDTQYF
TRBJ1-6,TRBV3-1,CASSQVENNSPLHF
TRBJ2-7,TRBV5-1,CASSPEASSGPYEQYF
TRBJ2-4,TRBV30,CAWSAHSGENIQHF